This passage covers 4 T cell receptor beta chains from one sample sequenced in a study of T cells in Graves' hyperthyroidism and ophthalmopathy. RNA transcripts provided the source from which TCR beta CDR3 regions were amplified. The HTBI set primed first-round TCR CDR3 RT-PCR. TCRdb independently ran MiXCR on the multiplex PCR reads; one entry per CDR3 protein. The sample shows 300,000 to 400,000 distinct CDR3 sequences, 21% of them seen only once. Material for sequencing was blood. The origin of the receptors is a woman aged 50 to 60 with Graves' hyperthyroidism.

This clonotype was seen at least ten times. The chain recombines TRBV27 with TRBJ2-1; the match to TRBD2 covers 9 bases. Germline CDR1 MNHEY, CDR2 SMNVEV (reference sequence). Germline trimming cut 3 bases from V and 6 bases from J; bases unmatched to any gene: 9. This CDR3 comprises 16 residues. The CDR3 here is CASSFSSGVTLNEQFF. CDR3 nucleotide sequence: TGTGCCAGCAGTTTCTCTAGCGGGGTTACCCTCAATGAGCAGTTCTTC.

This clonotype showed up many times. The genes are TRBV20-1 and TRBJ2-7; D gene ambiguous. This CDR3 is 12 amino acids long. Trimming took 5 bases from V and 0 from J, leaving 8 bases between them. Germline V gene lookup returns CDR1 DFQATT and CDR2 SNEGSKA (reference sequence). CDR3 coding DNA: TGCAGTGCTCACGTAGCCTCCTACGAGCAGTACTTC. Encoded protein: CSAHVASYEQYF.

This clonotype occurred many times. The CDR3 spells CASSRDIEAFF. CDR3 sequence (DNA): TGTGCCAGCTCACGGGACATTGAAGCTTTCTTT. This sequence joins TRBV18 and TRBJ1-1; the D gene is possibly TRBD1 (6 bases). CDR3 length: 11 residues. Trimming removed 4 bases at V and 7 bases at J, with 7 bases between. Germline V gene data show CDR1 as KGHSH and CDR2 as LQKENI.

This clonotype was picked up one time. A read error may explain this, as a much larger clone is one base away. V usage is TRBV7-2 and J usage is TRBJ1-1; D is unclear. This CDR3 comprises 14 residues. The V gene's germline CDR1 is SGHTA and CDR2 FQGNSA. V was pared by 7 bases and J by 0 bases, with 12 bases between. The CDR3 sequence: CASISALLNTEAFF. CDR3 coding DNA: TGTGCCAGCATCTCCGCCCTCCTGAACACTGAAGCTTTCTTT. Full variable domain (rest looked up from reference TRBV7-2 and TRBJ1-1): GAGVSQSPSNKVTEKGKDVELRCDPISGHTALYWYRQSLGQGLEFLIYFQGNSAPDKSGLPSDRFSAERTGGSVSTLTIQRTQQEDSAVYLCASISALLNTEAFFGQGTRLTVV.